The clone carrying this T cell receptor beta chain was seen a few times. Its antigen remains unidentified. Reverse transcription of roughly 0.5 to 1 ug RNA was performed with random hexamers. Each CDR3 protein gets one entry after TCRdb re-called the immunoSEQ multiplex PCR reads with MiXCR. The data show 95,000 to 150,000 distinct CDR3 sequences, with roughly 94% seen just once and 0.28% held by the top ten. From blood CD8+ and CD4+ T cells, the TCR beta chain was sequenced. The data stem from a study of CD8 T cells in Susac syndrome. Study summary: Of the sequenced Susac syndrome patients, more than five had active disease and about 8 were in remission. Regarding the study as a whole: Total CD8+ and CD8+ TEMRA repertoires contained 15 to 20 and five Susac-specific public clones, respectively.

This CDR3 is 13 amino acids long. Germline V gene sequence: CDR1 PRHDT, CDR2 FYEKMQ (reference sequence). V was clipped by 5 bases and J by 1 base, with 8 bases between them. The source material was CD8+ T cells from PBMCs. The sequence came from a human donor with Susac syndrome. The chain carries TRBV13 and TRBJ1-1; D unclear. The CDR3 DNA reads as TGTGCCAGCAGCCCCCATGGGAACACTGAAGCTTTCTTT. Translating it yields CASSPHGNTEAFF. Drawing the rest from reference TRBV13 and TRBJ1-1, the complete variable domain is AAGVIQSPRHLIKEKRETATLKCYPIPRHDTVYWYQQGPGQDPQFLISFYEKMQSDKGSIPDRFSAQQFSDYHSELNMSSLELGDSALYFCASSPHGNTEAFFGQGTRLTVV.